Listed here are 27 T cell receptor beta chains from one sample, sequenced in a study of cytomegalovirus exposure and HLA in healthy donors. The PCR employed 60 Vbeta primers together with 13 Jbeta primers. Method: immunoSEQ multiplex PCR; TCRdb's copy keeps in-frame clones and lacks some. The table has some 150,000 clones, about three quarters seen once. Sequenced material: PBMCs. These TCRs come from a middle-aged man in good health and CMV-seropositive.

The V and J genes are TRBV13 and TRBJ2-3; 15 nucleotides line up with TRBD2. With V trimmed by 5 bases and J by 1 base, 7 bases remained unmatched. Looked up from germline, CDR1 is PRHDT and CDR2 is FYEKMQ (reference sequence). The length of the CDR3 is 18 residues. The CDR3 is CASSPWTSGRVGTDTQYF. In nucleotides, the CDR3 is TGTGCCAGCAGCCCCTGGACTAGCGGGAGGGTCGGCACAGATACGCAGTATTTT.

V gene TRBV5-1 combines with J gene TRBJ2-3; TRBD2 aligns across 7 bases. CDR3 length: 17 residues. With V trimmed by 2 bases and J by 2 bases, 11 bases remained unmatched. From germline, CDR1 is SGHRS and CDR2 YFSETQ. CDR3: CASSFGRTRRDTDTQYF. CDR3 DNA: TGCGCCAGCAGCTTCGGGAGGACCCGACGAGACACAGATACGCAGTATTTT.

The chain combines TRBV19 with TRBJ2-5; 11 bases map to TRBD2. CDR1 and CDR2 (germline): LNHDA, SQIVND (reference sequence). The trim removed 9 bases at V and 10 bases at J, leaving 16 bases unmatched. This CDR3 spans 15 amino acids. The DNA of the CDR3 is TGTGCCAGCTCCGGGACTAGCGGCAGTCGGGGTGGCCAGTACTTC. It yields the protein CASSGTSGSRGGQYF.

This sequence joins TRBV7-9 and TRBJ1-4, with D unclear. Germline V gene lookup returns CDR1 SEHNR and CDR2 FQNEAQ (reference sequence). The CDR3 spans 15 residues. Trimming left V 3 bases short and J 3 bases short, with 11 bases between. The CDR3 region has the DNA TGTGCCAGCAGCTTCCTTTCGGTCCCTAATGAAAAACTGTTTTTT. This codes for CASSFLSVPNEKLFF.

The chain recombines TRBV6-1 with TRBJ1-2, with 11 nucleotides matching TRBD1. Germline V gene data show CDR1 as MNHNS and CDR2 as SASEGT. CDR3 size: 16 residues. V dropped 4 bases and J dropped 3; count of bases not matched to a gene: 7. The CDR3 region is CASSVLGQGGYYGYTF. The CDR3 DNA is TGTGCCAGCAGTGTCCTGGGACAGGGGGGGTACTATGGCTACACCTTC.

This clone came up once. V gene TRBV6-4 combines with J gene TRBJ2-2; D remains unclear. Germline CDR1 and CDR2: MRHNA and SNTAGT. Trimming pared 5 bases from V and 0 bases from J, leaving 10 bases between. The length of the CDR3 is 15 residues. For the CDR3, the DNA is TGTGCCAGCAGTCCCGCCGACTCGAACACCGGGGAGCTGTTTTTT. It specifies CASSPADSNTGELFF.

This clone was found once. The chain recombines TRBV4-1 with TRBJ2-5, with D unresolved. The V end was cut by 2 bases, the J end by 1 base, with 11 bases between. Germline values: CDR1 MGHRA, CDR2 YSYEKL. There are 15 residues in the CDR3. The CDR3 protein is CASSQRHRGQETQYF. Here the CDR3 DNA reads TGCGCCAGCAGCCAACGCCACCGAGGCCAAGAGACCCAGTACTTC.

The chain has TRBV19 and TRBJ1-5, with D possibly being TRBD1 (5 bases). Germline-derived CDR1 and CDR2 are LNHDA and SQIVND (reference sequence). Between the trimmed V and J ends, which lost 4 bases and 1 base, there was a span of 14 bases. The CDR3 runs to 16 residues. CDR3 protein: CASSRGGGRSNQPQHF. The CDR3 coding sequence is TGTGCCAGTAGTAGGGGCGGGGGTCGAAGCAATCAGCCCCAGCATTTT.

The rearrangement joins TRBV18 to TRBJ2-3; D unresolved. Germline V CDR1 and CDR2: KGHSH, LQKENI. CDR3 length: 16 amino acids. V was cut by 2 bases and J by 0 bases, with 12 bases left in between. CDR3 DNA: TGTGCCAGCTCACCAATACGTGAACTCAGCACAGATACGCAGTATTTT. This gives the protein CASSPIRELSTDTQYF. Complete variable domain (other parts from reference TRBV18 and TRBJ2-3): NAGVMQNPRHLVRRRGQEARLRCSPMKGHSHVYWYRQLPEEGLKFMVYLQKENIIDESGMPKERFSAEFPKEGPSILRIQQVVRGDSAAYFCASSPIRELSTDTQYFGPGTRLTVL.

This clone appeared a few times. The chain couples TRBV19 to TRBJ2-1; TRBD2 aligns across 14 bases. V trimming: 6 bases; J trimming: 7 bases; junction bases outside the gene matches: 5. From germline, CDR1 is LNHDA and CDR2 SQIVND (reference sequence). The CDR3 length is 15 residues. Written as DNA, the CDR3 is TGTGCCAGTAGGATGGGACTAGCGGGAGAAAATGAGCAGTTCTTC. It specifies CASRMGLAGENEQFF.

CDR3 in DNA: TGTGCCAGCAGCCAAGGGTCGGGAGGCCCAACAGATACGCAGTATTTT. Translation gives CASSQGSGGPTDTQYF. The J gene is TRBJ2-3, the V gene TRBV4-2; 7 bases agree with TRBD2. The V gene end was trimmed by 1 base and the J gene end by 3 bases; junction bases not matched to a gene: 7. The germline V gene encodes CDR1 LGHNA and CDR2 YNFKEQ. The CDR3 is 16 residues long.

The chain is built from TRBV6-1 and TRBJ1-4, with TRBD1 as a possible D gene (5 bases). The germline V gene encodes CDR1 MNHNS and CDR2 SASEGT. Trimming pared 8 bases from V and 12 bases from J, leaving 16 bases between. CDR3 size: 12 residues. The DNA of the CDR3 is TGTGCCAGCGGAAGTTCCTTCAGGGAACTGTTTTTT. Its protein is CASGSSFRELFF.

A word on this clone: This likely comes from a read error, as the CDR3 has no conserved phenylalanine or tryptophan at its end. The rearrangement uses TRBV5-1 and TRBJ2-7, with a possible D match to TRBD2 (6 bases). The CDR3 is made up of 14 amino acids. V lost 0 bases and J 7 bases, leaving 14 bases between the germline ends. Germline V gives CDR1 SGHRS, CDR2 YFSETQ. DNA of the CDR3: TGCGCCAGCAGCTTGGGGGCCTCCCGGGGGGAGCAGTACCTC. Translated, it gives CASSLGASRGEQYL.

Remarks on this clone: Other nucleotide sequences from this sample produce the same CDR3. The chain employs TRBV18 and TRBJ2-2; D not resolved. The V gene's germline CDR1 is KGHSH and CDR2 LQKENI. CDR3 length: 15 amino acids. V dropped 2 bases and J dropped 2 bases, with 9 bases sitting between them. The DNA for the CDR3 is TGTGCCAGCTCACCAATGACAAAAAACACCGGGGAGCTGTTTTTT. The encoded protein is CASSPMTKNTGELFF.

The genes are TRBV7-8 and TRBJ2-1; 11 bases match TRBD2. This CDR3 contains 19 residues. CDR1 is SGHVS, CDR2 FQNEAQ, per germline. Trimming cost V 5 bases and J 0 bases; bases outside gene matches: 12. For the CDR3, the DNA is TGTGCCAGCAGCCACGGACTAGCGGGTCTTCAAAGCTCCTACAATGAGCAGTTCTTC. Its translation: CASSHGLAGLQSSYNEQFF. Full variable domain (remainder filled in from reference TRBV7-8 and TRBJ2-1): GAGVSQSPRYKVAKRGQDVALRCDPISGHVSLFWYQQALGQGPEFLTYFQNEAQLDKSGLPSDRFFAERPEGSVSTLKIQRTQQEDSAVYLCASSHGLAGLQSSYNEQFFGPGTRLTVL.

This clone turned up a few times. The chain recombines TRBV29-1 with TRBJ2-5; D not resolved. With 4 bases removed from V and 5 bases from J, the gap between germline ends came to 5 bases. The CDR3 sequence is 10 residues long. Germline V gene lookup returns CDR1 SQVTM and CDR2 ANQGSEA. CDR3: CSVAGETQYF. DNA for the CDR3: TGCAGCGTTGCCGGGGAGACCCAGTACTTC.

This clone was seen just once. CDR3 region: CSVELGRTPYEQYF. The CDR3 DNA follows: TGCAGCGTTGAACTCGGGAGAACACCCTACGAGCAGTACTTC. The rearrangement uses TRBV29-1 and TRBJ2-5, with D possibly being TRBD2 (6 bases). The J call could be wrong; TRBJ2-7 is a better fit for the DNA end. The germline V gene encodes CDR1 SQVTM and CDR2 ANQGSEA. CDR3 length: 14 amino acids.

The V gene is TRBV27, the J gene TRBJ1-5, with D uncertain. V was cut by 4 bases and J by 3 bases, with 10 bases left in between. This CDR3 is built from 14 residues. CDR1 and CDR2 from the germline V gene are MNHEY and SMNVEV (reference sequence). The CDR3: CASSSPQNNQPQHF. CDR3 nucleotides: TGTGCCAGCAGTTCCCCACAGAACAATCAGCCCCAGCATTTT.

The chain joins TRBV6-5 to TRBJ1-5, with D tentatively TRBD1 (5 bases). CDR3 length equals 14 residues. The germline V and J ends were trimmed by 4 bases and 4 bases, with 11 bases remaining between them. In germline, CDR1 is MNHEY, CDR2 SVGAGI. For the CDR3, the DNA is TGTGCCAGCAGTTTCAGGGTTGGGAATCAGCCCCAGCATTTT. This translates into CASSFRVGNQPQHF.

This clone is a singleton in its sample. This chain joins TRBV29-1 and TRBJ2-2; possibly TRBD1 for D (5 bases). This CDR3 comprises 14 residues. Germline V lookup: CDR1 SQVTM, CDR2 ANQGSEA. The germline V and J ends were trimmed by 4 bases and 7 bases, with 16 bases remaining between them. The CDR3 region has the DNA TGCAGCGTTGCAGGGCTGGTGGTTGGCGGGGAGCTGTTTTTT. Translated, it gives CSVAGLVVGGELFF.

In its sample, this clone was seen a few times. V usage is TRBV5-1 and J usage is TRBJ1-1; D unclear. The CDR3 extends over 14 amino acids. Trimming left V 6 bases short and J 6 bases short, with 18 bases between. Germline V gene sequence: CDR1 SGHRS, CDR2 YFSETQ. CDR3 in DNA: TGCGCCAGCACCGGAGGGCGACCTGGAGCTGAAGCTTTCTTT. Translated, it gives CASTGGRPGAEAFF.

V usage is TRBV7-8 and J usage is TRBJ2-2; perhaps TRBD2 as D (5 bases). Germline CDR1 is SGHVS and CDR2 is FQNEAQ. V dropped 6 bases and J dropped 2 bases, with 16 bases sitting between them. This CDR3 is built from 16 residues. The CDR3: CASRSGPGDNTGELFF. For the CDR3, the DNA is TGTGCCAGCAGAAGCGGACCCGGCGATAACACCGGGGAGCTGTTTTTT.

This clone was found a few times. The gene calls are TRBV7-2 and TRBJ2-7; 11 nucleotides line up with TRBD2. Germline loops: CDR1 SGHTA, CDR2 FQGNSA. The CDR3 is 17 amino acids. Trimming cost V 5 bases and J 4 bases; bases outside gene matches: 13. CDR3 sequence (DNA): TGTGCCAGCAGCCTGCAAACCGGGACTAGCGGATCTTACGAGCAGTACTTC. It yields the protein CASSLQTGTSGSYEQYF.

The J gene is TRBJ2-5, the V gene TRBV4-3, with 8 bases aligning to TRBD2. The DNA matches TRBJ2-7 better at its end, which makes the J call doubtful. Germline assignment: CDR1 LGHNA and CDR2 YSLEER. The CDR3 consists of 16 residues. This CDR3 reads CASSQEYSGRRGEQYF. The CDR3 DNA sequence: TGCGCCAGCAGCCAAGAATACAGCGGGAGAAGGGGCGAGCAGTACTTC.

The chain has TRBV30 and TRBJ1-4; D not resolved. Trimming took off 2 bases at V and 7 bases at J, with 17 bases between the two ends. In germline, CDR1 is GTSNPN, CDR2 SVGIG (reference sequence). The CDR3 totals 15 residues. The CDR3 DNA reads as TGTGCCTGGAGTTTGCCCCGGGCGGGTGCTGAAAAACTGTTTTTT. This translates into CAWSLPRAGAEKLFF.

This chain uses TRBV14 with TRBJ2-7; 7 bases fit TRBD2. Germline V gives CDR1 SGHDN, CDR2 FVKESK. With 4 bases clipped from V and 1 base from J, the junction kept 4 bases outside the gene matches. The CDR3 is 14 residues long. This CDR3 reads CASSRELASYEQYF. The CDR3, as DNA: TGTGCCAGCAGCCGCGAACTAGCGTCCTACGAGCAGTACTTC.

In this sample, this clone turned up a few times. This chain uses TRBV28 with TRBJ2-7; 11 nucleotides line up with TRBD1. J was trimmed by 3 bases and V by 4 bases; bases with no gene match: 17. The CDR3 runs to 19 residues. Germline loops: CDR1 MDHEN, CDR2 SYDVKM. The CDR3 DNA reads TGTGCCAGCAGTTCCCCGGACAGGGGGCGGATTGGCATTCTCTACGAGCAGTACTTC. Translating it yields CASSSPDRGRIGILYEQYF.